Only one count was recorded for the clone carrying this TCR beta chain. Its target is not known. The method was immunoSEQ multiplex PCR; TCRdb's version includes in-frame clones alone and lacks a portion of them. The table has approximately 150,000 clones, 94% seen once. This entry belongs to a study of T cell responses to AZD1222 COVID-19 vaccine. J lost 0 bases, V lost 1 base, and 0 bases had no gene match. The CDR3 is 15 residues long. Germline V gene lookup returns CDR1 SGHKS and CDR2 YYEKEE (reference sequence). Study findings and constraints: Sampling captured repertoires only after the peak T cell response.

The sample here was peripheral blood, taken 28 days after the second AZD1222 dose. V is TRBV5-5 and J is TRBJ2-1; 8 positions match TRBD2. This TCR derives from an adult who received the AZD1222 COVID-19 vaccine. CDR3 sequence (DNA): TGTGCCAGCAGCTTGACTAGCGGCTCCTACAATGAGCAGTTCTTC. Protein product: CASSLTSGSYNEQFF.